The source of this T cell receptor beta chain is a study of OX40 agonist ivuxolimab in advanced cancers. Study-level background: At doses from 0.01 to 10 mg/kg, patients were given intravenous ivuxolimab every 2 weeks. Whole-study findings and limits: At 0.1 to 3.0 mg/kg, CD4+ and CD8+ blood T cells expanded clonally by week 6.

CDR1 and CDR2 (germline): WSHSY, SAAADI. The J segment lost 4 bases and the V segment lost 7 bases, leaving 8 bases of the junction unmatched. CDR3 length: 15 amino acids. Clones were read by immunoSEQ multiplex PCR, and TCRdb kept only the in-frame ones, dropping some. The data show around 53,000 clones, 85% seen once. To note about this clone: Its cognate antigen is unknown.

This clonotype originated in an adult with an advanced solid tumor such as melanoma, head and neck, liver or kidney cancer. The J gene is TRBJ1-2, the V gene TRBV10-2; 11 nucleotides match TRBD1. The sample in question was CD4+ or CD8+ T cells sorted from blood, obtained in a trial of the OX40 agonist ivuxolimab. The CDR3 reads CASTLDRGQGYGYTF. DNA of the CDR3: TGCGCCAGCACCTTGGACAGGGGGCAAGGCTATGGCTACACCTTC.